Listed below are T cell receptor beta chains from one sample, sequenced in a study of T cell changes during pregnancy in multiple sclerosis. Assay: immunoSEQ multiplex PCR; the TCRdb copy retains only in-frame clones and omits some. The sample has about 38,000 clones; about 94% are singletons. The source was CD4+ T cells from peripheral blood mononuclear cells, collected in the second trimester of pregnancy. The receptor source for this set is a female donor with multiple sclerosis, enrolled in a pregnancy study. CDR3s include the opening cysteine and the closing phenylalanine or tryptophan. A D gene is named only where the DNA matches it firmly. Not every row has a clone size; where given, it reads once, few, many or a size class.

clone size	V gene	J gene	D gene	CDR3 DNA	CDR3 protein
.	TRBV13	TRBJ2-7	TRBD2	TGTGCCAGCAGCGGGGGACTAGCGTCCTCCTACGAGCAGTACTTC	CASSGGLASSYEQYF
.	TRBV6-1	TRBJ2-5	.	TGTGCCAGCAGTGAAGGATCAGGGCTCCGGGAGACCCAGTACTTC	CASSEGSGLRETQYF
.	TRBV18	TRBJ1-5	.	TGTGCCAGCTCACCACCGGACAGCTTAGTCGGAAATCAGCCCCAGCATTTT	CASSPPDSLVGNQPQHF
.	TRBV28	TRBJ2-3	.	TGTGCCAGCAGCCGCAAGGGGGGGTTGGGTACGCAGTATTTT	CASSRKGGLGTQYF
.	TRBV5-4	TRBJ1-1	.	TGTGCCAGCACCCGCACCCCAGCGGCACCCACTGAAGCTTTCTTT	CASTRTPAAPTEAFF
.	TRBV30	TRBJ2-2	.	TGTGCCTGGAACGGACTCGCTGGGGGGGAGCTGTTTTTT	CAWNGLAGGELFF
.	TRBV29-1	TRBJ1-1	.	TGCAGCGTTGGCAGGGACACTGAAGCTTTCTTT	CSVGRDTEAFF
.	TRBV6-5	TRBJ2-2	TRBD1	TGTGCCAGCAAGTTACAGGGGGTACTAACCGGGGAGCTGTTTTTT	CASKLQGVLTGELFF
.	TRBV5-4	TRBJ2-7	TRBD2	TGTGCCAGCAGCTTGGAGAGGACTAGCCGAGCCTACGAGCAGTACTTC	CASSLERTSRAYEQYF
.	TRBV9	TRBJ2-1	TRBD1	TGTGCCAGCAACCTACTGGGGGACAGGGGGGTTAATGAGCAGTTCTTC	CASNLLGDRGVNEQFF
once	TRBV7-3	TRBJ2-3	TRBD1	TGTGCCAGCAGCTTCCTACCCGCAGGGGGTAGGGCAGATACGCAGTATTTT	CASSFLPAGGRADTQYF
.	TRBV10-2	TRBJ2-1	TRBD1	TGCGCCAGCAGTGGAGGGGGGAGGGGACAGGGGCGGAATGAGCAGTTCTTC	CASSGGGRGQGRNEQFF
.	TRBV5-1	TRBJ1-1	.	TGCGCCAGCAGCCCACAGGGTGGGAACACTGAAGCTTTCTTT	CASSPQGGNTEAFF
once	TRBV7-3	TRBJ2-5	TRBD2	TGTGCCAGCAGCTTATCCGTAGCGGGGGGACCCCAATACTTC	CASSLSVAGGPQYF
.	TRBV9	TRBJ1-2	.	TGTGCCAGCAGCGCGCAGGCTAACTATGGCTACACCTTC	CASSAQANYGYTF